The present TCR beta chain was sequenced within a study of T cells after yellow fever vaccination. Overall study results and limits: Booster sampling recovered most clones from primary vaccination (under 98% CD4, 88% CD8). In FACS-sorted repertoires, abundant clonotypes from the bulk population could appear as contaminants.

They built TCR cDNA with 5'RACE template switching, a step that put in a universal primer site and UMIs. TCRdb independently ran MiXCR on the 5' RACE reads; one entry per CDR3 protein. Of 25,000 to 35,000 distinct CDR3 sequences listed, 4% to 4.5% are singletons. This clonotype was found many times. Its antigen is unidentified. The specimen comprised CD8+ T cells sorted from PBMCs, sampled 5 days after the yellow fever booster vaccination. This clonotype originated in a young man who received the YFV17D yellow fever vaccine.

The CDR3: CASSGRQGKNIQYF. As DNA, the CDR3 is TGTGCCAGCAGCGGGCGGCAGGGAAAAAACATTCAGTACTTC. The chain has TRBV7-9 and TRBJ2-4, with D perhaps TRBD1 (5 bases). V was clipped by 5 bases and J by 4 bases, with 12 bases between them. The CDR3 has 14 amino acids. Germline CDR1 SEHNR, CDR2 FQNEAQ (reference sequence). Looking up the rest from reference TRBV7-9 and TRBJ2-4 gives the full variable domain: DTGVSQNPRHKITKRGQNVTFRCDPISEHNRLYWYRQTLGQGPEFLTYFQNEAQLEKSRLLSDRFSAERPKGSFSTLEIQRTEQGDSAMYLCASSGRQGKNIQYFGAGTRLSVL.